This T cell receptor beta chain was sequenced for a study of T-cell reconstitution after alpha-beta-depleted transplantation in children. This clonotype was observed a few times. It was with unique molecular identifiers that the TCRbeta library was prepared. TCRdb reanalysed the PCR reads using MiXCR and keeps one entry per CDR3 protein. The table records 350,000 to 500,000 distinct CDR3 sequences, approximately 41% of them present only once. This sample comprised PBMCs, obtained before TCRalphabeta/CD19-depleted stem cell transplant. The TCR comes from a girl aged 2 to 10 with aplastic anemia, due to receive a stem cell transplant.

The CDR3 region has the DNA TGTGCCAGCAGTGGACAGGGGAGCACCGGGGAGCTGTTTTTT. Amino acid sequence: CASSGQGSTGELFF. The chain couples TRBV6-2 or TRBV6-3 to TRBJ2-2; TRBD1 matches 9 bases. Germline V gene data show CDR1 as MNHEY and CDR2 as SVGEGT. The CDR3 runs 14 residues. Trimming took 5 bases from V and 4 from J; bases not matched to a gene: 2.